The next 22 T cell receptor beta chains were all read from a single sample in a study of blood T cell repertoires in COVID-19. Sequencing used immunoSEQ multiplex PCR; TCRdb keeps in-frame clones, though not all of them. The sample carries some 65,000 clones, approximately 85% recorded once. The sequenced sample was peripheral blood. These receptors originate from a man aged 80 or over with acute or convalescent COVID-19.

The rearrangement links TRBV6-2 or TRBV6-3 to TRBJ2-1; TRBD1 matches at 9 bases. From germline, CDR1 is MNHEY and CDR2 SVGEGT. V lost 2 bases and J lost 4; bases outside the gene matches: 0. The CDR3 is 14 amino acids. CDR3 bases: TGTGCCAGCAGTTACGGACAGGGGTACAATGAGCAGTTCTTC. The encoded protein is CASSYGQGYNEQFF.

The gene calls are TRBV2 and TRBJ1-1; 9 nucleotides align to TRBD1. The CDR3 length is 14 residues. V was pared by 7 bases and J by 5 bases, with 8 bases of the junction left unmatched. CDR1 is SNHLY and CDR2 is FYNNEI in the germline V gene. The CDR3 protein is CASTQDRGGTEAFF. As DNA, the CDR3 is TGTGCCAGCACCCAGGACAGGGGAGGAACTGAAGCTTTCTTT.

The rearrangement joins TRBV3-1 (or the pseudogene TRBV3-2) to TRBJ2-1; 9 nucleotides agree with TRBD2. J was trimmed by 1 base and V by 1 base; bases with no gene match: 8. This CDR3 spans 18 amino acids. The germline V gene encodes CDR1 LGHDT and CDR2 YNNKEL (reference sequence). The CDR3 DNA reads as TGTGCCAGCAGCCAAGCCGCTAGCGGGGCGGCTTCCTACAATGAGCAGTTCTTC. Protein product: CASSQAASGAASYNEQFF.

The chain combines TRBV6-2 or TRBV6-3 with TRBJ1-5, with 7 bases fitting TRBD1. This CDR3 has 16 residues. V shed 5 bases, J shed 4 bases, and the junction held 11 bases outside the gene matches. Germline CDR1 is MNHEY and CDR2 is SVGEGT. The CDR3 DNA follows: TGTGCCAGCAGTGTAATACAGACAGGGTGGAATCAGCCCCAGCATTTT. This codes for CASSVIQTGWNQPQHF.

The chain employs TRBV9 and TRBJ2-3; unclear D gene. The CDR3 length is 12 residues. V dropped 4 bases and J dropped 2 bases, with 5 bases sitting between them. CDR1 and CDR2 from the germline V gene are SGDLS and YYNGEE. CDR3 DNA sequence: TGTGCCAGCAGCCAGGACACAGATACGCAGTATTTT. It specifies CASSQDTDTQYF.

This clone was recorded once. The chain employs TRBV6-6 and TRBJ1-5, with TRBD1 matching 7 bases. This CDR3 is built from 15 residues. J lost 3 bases, V lost 5 bases, and 7 bases had no gene match. Per germline, CDR1 MNHNY and CDR2 SVGAGI (reference sequence). In DNA form, the CDR3 reads TGTGCCAGCAGTGATCAGGGACAGAACAATCAGCCCCAGCATTTT. Encoded protein: CASSDQGQNNQPQHF.

The gene calls are TRBV11-2 and TRBJ1-2, with 7 bases matching TRBD1. Germline values: CDR1 SGHAT, CDR2 FQNNGV. Trimming at V came to 5 bases and at J to 7 bases, leaving 4 bases not matched to a gene. The CDR3 length is 12 residues. CDR3 DNA: TGTGCCAGCAGCCAACAGGGGTTTGGCTACACCTTC. As protein: CASSQQGFGYTF.

The gene calls are TRBV18 and TRBJ2-7; 7 bases line up with TRBD1. The CDR3 totals 15 residues. The trim removed 6 bases at V and 7 bases at J, leaving 15 bases unmatched. Germline V CDR1 and CDR2: KGHSH, LQKENI. The CDR3 loop reads CASSPAATGSGEQYF. CDR3 DNA: TGTGCCAGCTCCCCGGCCGCGACAGGGTCGGGGGAGCAGTACTTC.

The rearrangement links TRBV28 to TRBJ2-3; perhaps TRBD2 as D (6 bases). The germline V gene has CDR1 MDHEN and CDR2 SYDVKM. The V end lost 3 bases, the J end lost 1 base, and 11 bases lay between the germline ends. This CDR3 comprises 15 residues. For the CDR3, the DNA is TGTGCCAGCAGTTTTGGCGGGGCCGGCACAGATACGCAGTATTTT. Translation gives CASSFGGAGTDTQYF. The full variable domain, in which reference TRBV28 and TRBJ2-3 provide the parts outside the CDR3, is DVKVTQSSRYLVKRTGEKVFLECVQDMDHENMFWYRQDPGLGLRLIYFSYDVKMKEKGDIPEGYSVSREKKERFSLILESASTNQTSMYLCASSFGGAGTDTQYFGPGTRLTVL.

The V call is TRBV30, the J call TRBJ2-6; the match to TRBD2 covers 9 bases. The germline V gene encodes CDR1 GTSNPN and CDR2 SVGIG (reference sequence). Trimming removed 2 bases from V and 0 bases from J; junction bases left unmatched: 14. This CDR3 contains 20 residues. For the CDR3, the DNA is TGTGCCTGGAGTCATATGCGGGAGGGCCTTCCCCGCTCTGGGGCCAACGTCCTGACTTTC. Residues: CAWSHMREGLPRSGANVLTF. Variable domain in full (rest from reference TRBV30 and TRBJ2-6): SQTIHQWPATLVQPVGSPLSLECTVEGTSNPNLYWYRQAAGRGLQLLFYSVGIGQISSEVPQNLSASRPQDRQFILSSKKLLLSDSGFYLCAWSHMREGLPRSGANVLTFGAGSRLTVL.

V gene TRBV4-3 combines with J gene TRBJ2-7; 10 bases map to TRBD1. V lost 2 bases, J lost 4 bases, and 5 bases stayed unmatched. The length of the CDR3 is 15 residues. Germline values: CDR1 LGHNA, CDR2 YSLEER. CDR3 in amino acids: CASSQTDRGSYEQYF. CDR3 DNA: TGCGCCAGCAGCCAAACGGACAGGGGGTCGTACGAGCAGTACTTC.

The V call is TRBV6-2 or TRBV6-3, the J call TRBJ1-4; D gene uncertain. The V and J ends lost 2 bases and 1 base respectively, with 11 bases between them. The germline V gene encodes CDR1 MNHEY and CDR2 SVGEGT. The CDR3 runs to 16 residues. CDR3: CASSYDGVVTNEKLFF. CDR3 bases: TGTGCCAGCAGTTACGACGGGGTCGTAACTAATGAAAAACTGTTTTTT.

The V call is TRBV2, the J call TRBJ1-3; D is unresolved. CDR3 length: 13 residues. V gave up 7 bases and J gave up 2 bases, with 9 bases separating them. Per germline, CDR1 SNHLY and CDR2 FYNNEI. The CDR3: CASNTGTGNTIYF. In DNA form, the CDR3 reads TGTGCCAGCAATACGGGTACTGGAAACACCATATATTTT.

CDR3 sequence (DNA): TGTGCCACCAGTGACAGTATTATTGAAAAACTGTTTTTT. Its protein is CATSDSIIEKLFF. The chain combines TRBV24-1 with TRBJ1-4; D is ambiguous. The V gene's germline CDR1 is KGHDR and CDR2 SFDVKD. Trimming cost V 4 bases and J 7 bases, with 9 bases left between them. The CDR3 has 13 amino acids.

This chain uses TRBV14 with TRBJ2-2; a weak D match, TRBD2 (5 bases). This CDR3 is built from 15 residues. Germline CDR1 and CDR2: SGHDN and FVKESK. The V end lost 4 bases, the J end lost 6 bases, and 15 bases lay between the germline ends. The CDR3 here is CASSPGSGRSGELFF. The CDR3 coding sequence is TGTGCCAGCAGCCCGGGATCTGGCAGGTCCGGGGAGCTGTTTTTT.

The V and J genes are TRBV25-1 and TRBJ2-1, with a tentative D call TRBD2 (5 bases). CDR3 length: 13 amino acids. Trimming removed 6 bases from V and 1 base from J, with 7 bases in between. From germline, CDR1 is MGHDK and CDR2 SYGVNS. For the CDR3, the DNA is TGTGCCAGCAGGGGGAGTTCCTACAATGAGCAGTTCTTC. This translates into CASRGSSYNEQFF.

CDR3 nucleotide sequence: TGCGCCAGCAGCTTGGCCGTGACTAGCGGGAGGCCCCACACCGGGGAGCTGTTTTTT. This codes for CASSLAVTSGRPHTGELFF. V gene TRBV5-1 combines with J gene TRBJ2-2, with 13 bases identical to TRBD2. The CDR3 is 19 residues long. J lost 3 bases, V lost 0 bases, and 8 bases had no gene match. The germline CDR1 and CDR2 sequences are SGHRS and YFSETQ.

The chain recombines TRBV30 with TRBJ1-2; 7 nucleotides align to TRBD1. Losses at the gene ends were 4 bases for V and 8 bases for J; bases not matched to a gene: 19. Germline values: CDR1 GTSNPN, CDR2 SVGIG (reference sequence). The CDR3 sequence is 16 residues long. This CDR3 reads CAWKPLKKTNRGGYTF. In DNA form, the CDR3 reads TGTGCCTGGAAACCATTAAAAAAAACTAACAGGGGAGGCTACACCTTC.

This chain connects TRBV18 to TRBJ2-7, with a weak D call TRBD2 (5 bases). V was shortened by 3 bases and J by 0 bases, with 12 bases between the two germline ends. CDR3 length: 15 residues. CDR1 KGHSH and CDR2 LQKENI come from the germline V gene. CDR3 loop: CASSPSTGSSYEQYF. CDR3 bases: TGTGCCAGCTCACCCTCGACTGGGAGCTCCTACGAGCAGTACTTC.

The chain is built from TRBV27 and TRBJ1-2; no clear D. The CDR3 extends over 16 amino acids. Trimming cost V 4 bases and J 5 bases, with 20 bases left between them. Per the germline V gene, CDR1 is MNHEY and CDR2 is SMNVEV (reference sequence). The CDR3 bases are TGTGCCAGCAGTTCCTTCGGGAGTGGGAGGTTATATGGCTACACCTTC. Amino acid sequence: CASSSFGSGRLYGYTF.

In this sample, this clone turned up once. V gene TRBV7-2 combines with J gene TRBJ1-2, with D perhaps matching TRBD1 (5 bases). Germline-derived CDR1 and CDR2 are SGHTA and FQGNSA. The ends were cut back, 0 bases at V and 1 base at J, with 12 bases in the middle. The CDR3 is 16 amino acids. This CDR3 reads CASSLAAQGGNYGYTF. The CDR3 coding sequence is TGTGCCAGCAGCTTAGCCGCCCAGGGAGGTAACTATGGCTACACCTTC.

V usage is TRBV27 and J usage is TRBJ1-4; 8 positions match TRBD1. With V trimmed by 6 bases and J by 4 bases, 13 bases remained unmatched. Germline values: CDR1 MNHEY, CDR2 SMNVEV (reference sequence). CDR3 length equals 17 residues. CDR3 residues: CASRPRAGGAGNEKLFF. DNA of the CDR3: TGTGCCAGCAGACCAAGAGCAGGGGGCGCGGGTAATGAAAAACTGTTTTTT.